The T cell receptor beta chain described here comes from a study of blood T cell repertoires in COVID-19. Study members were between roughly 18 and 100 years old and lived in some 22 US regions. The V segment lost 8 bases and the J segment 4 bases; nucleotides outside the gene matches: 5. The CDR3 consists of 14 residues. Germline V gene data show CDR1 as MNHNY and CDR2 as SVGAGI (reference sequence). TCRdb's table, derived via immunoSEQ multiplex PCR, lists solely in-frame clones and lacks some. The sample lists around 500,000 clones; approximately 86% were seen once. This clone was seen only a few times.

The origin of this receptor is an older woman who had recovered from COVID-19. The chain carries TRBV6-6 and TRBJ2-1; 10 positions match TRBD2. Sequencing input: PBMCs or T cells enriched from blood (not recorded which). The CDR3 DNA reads TGTGCCAGCCTAGGACTAGCGGAGTACAATGAGCAGTTCTTC. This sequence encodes CASLGLAEYNEQFF.